The next 20 T cell receptor beta chains were all read from a single sample in a study of T cells expressing NK-cell markers. TCRdb reanalyzed the 5' RACE reads, giving one entry per CDR3 protein sequence and no DNA. Recorded here are under 500,000 distinct CDR3 sequences; the top ten clones represent about 7.3%. Sample: blood T cells: a sorted CD56 or NKG2C T cell subset, CD4+ or CD8+ T cells, or bulk PBMC T cells (not recorded which). These receptors all come from a woman between 18 and 70 years old in good health.

The chain couples TRBV20-1 to TRBJ1-2; with no DNA, the TCRdb D assignment of TRBD1 cannot be verified. There are 17 residues in the CDR3. CDR1 DFQATT and CDR2 SNEGSKA come from the germline V gene (reference sequence). The CDR3 loop reads CSARDLTGTGFNYGYTF.

This chain uses TRBV5-1 with TRBJ2-2; TCRdb calls TRBD2, which cannot be checked without DNA. Germline V gene sequence: CDR1 SGHRS, CDR2 YFSETQ. The CDR3 has 16 amino acids. The CDR3 loop is CASSSASGVGTGELFF. The variable domain in full, with the rest retrieved from reference TRBV5-1 and TRBJ2-2, is KAGVTQTPRYLIKTRGQQVTLSCSPISGHRSVSWYQQTPGQGLQFLFEYFSETQRNKGNFPGRFSGRQFSNSRSEMNVSTLELGDSALYLCASSSASGVGTGELFFGEGSRLTVL.

The rearrangement links TRBV4-2 to TRBJ1-1. This CDR3 comprises 12 residues. From germline, CDR1 is LGHNA and CDR2 YNFKEQ. CDR3 protein: CASSVMNTEAFF.

J is TRBJ2-1 and V is TRBV20-1. Germline V gives CDR1 DFQATT, CDR2 SNEGSKA (reference sequence). The CDR3 spans 16 residues. The CDR3 protein is CSARDWQGVTYNEQFF.

V gene TRBV12-3 or TRBV12-4 combines with J gene TRBJ1-1; the TRBD1 assignment by TCRdb is unverifiable without DNA. CDR3 length: 11 amino acids. The CDR3 loop is CASYYIPPAFF.

This chain joins TRBV4-3 and TRBJ2-2; no DNA is available, so the TRBD1 call from TCRdb remains unchecked. The CDR3 has 16 amino acids. Germline CDR1 and CDR2: LGHNA and YSLEER. The CDR3 spells CASSQDPRTGYGELFF.

The chain combines TRBV6-1 with TRBJ2-2; TCRdb's D call of TRBD2 is untestable without DNA. Germline CDR1 is MNHNS and CDR2 is SASEGT. The CDR3 extends over 13 amino acids. CDR3 protein: CETRGDYAGELFF.

This chain joins TRBV10-3 and TRBJ2-6. Germline CDR1 and CDR2: ENHRY and SYGVKD. The CDR3 length is 16 residues. CDR3 protein: CAISEEGITGANVLTF.

The chain links TRBV15 to TRBJ2-3; the TCRdb call, TRBD1, lacks DNA for checking. From germline, CDR1 is LNHNV and CDR2 YYDKDF (reference sequence). There are 15 residues in the CDR3. CDR3 loop: CATSNSRVITDTQYF.

J is TRBJ2-3 and V is TRBV25-1; no DNA is available, so the TRBD1 call from TCRdb remains unchecked. In germline, CDR1 is MGHDK, CDR2 SYGVNS. The CDR3 length is 15 residues. This CDR3 is CASSDPRGGTDTQYF.

V usage is TRBV9 and J usage is TRBJ1-2. This CDR3 has 12 residues. Germline V gene sequence: CDR1 SGDLS, CDR2 YYNGEE. The CDR3 here is CASSPQSYGYTF.

The chain uses TRBV28 and TRBJ2-1; the D gene TCRdb calls, TRBD2, cannot be checked with no DNA. This CDR3 is 14 amino acids long. The germline V gene encodes CDR1 MDHEN and CDR2 SYDVKM. CDR3 in amino acids: CASVLAGVNNEQFF.

The chain employs TRBV6-2 or TRBV6-3 and TRBJ2-1; without DNA, the TCRdb call of TRBD2 cannot be checked. Germline-derived CDR1 and CDR2 are MNHEY and SVGEGT. The CDR3 runs to 12 residues. CDR3 amino acids: CASSYVGAEQFF.

J is TRBJ1-2 and V is TRBV7-9; the TRBD1 assignment by TCRdb is unverifiable without DNA. Germline V gives CDR1 SEHNR, CDR2 FQNEAQ (reference sequence). CDR3 size: 15 residues. The CDR3 protein is CASSLVGDNFYGYTF. The whole variable domain, filled in from reference TRBV7-9 and TRBJ1-2, reads DTGVSQNPRHKITKRGQNVTFRCDPISEHNRLYWYRQTLGQGPEFLTYFQNEAQLEKSRLLSDRFSAERPKGSFSTLEIQRTEQGDSAMYLCASSLVGDNFYGYTFGSGTRLTVV.

The chain is built from TRBV24-1 and TRBJ1-2; TCRdb calls TRBD1, which cannot be checked without DNA. This CDR3 has 14 residues. Germline CDR1 is KGHDR and CDR2 is SFDVKD. CDR3 amino acids: CATSDPGHYYGYTF.

The V and J genes are TRBV6-2 or TRBV6-3 and TRBJ1-1; absent DNA, TCRdb's TRBD1 call cannot be checked. CDR3 size: 14 residues. Germline values: CDR1 MNHEY, CDR2 SVGEGT. The CDR3 sequence: CASTRPGPNTEAFF.

The genes are TRBV20-1 and TRBJ2-4. CDR1 and CDR2 from the germline V gene are DFQATT and SNEGSKA (reference sequence). The CDR3 loop spans 14 amino acids. CDR3: CSARDSLAKNIQYF.

This chain's CDR3 is CSAREPTGLSTEAFF. The chain has TRBV20-1 and TRBJ1-1; TCRdb calls TRBD1, which cannot be checked without DNA. This CDR3 comprises 15 residues. The germline V gene encodes CDR1 DFQATT and CDR2 SNEGSKA (reference sequence).

The genes are TRBV12-3 or TRBV12-4 and TRBJ1-2. CDR3 length: 14 amino acids. The CDR3 sequence: CASSPQLANYGYTF.

The rearrangement links TRBV20-1 to TRBJ2-1. The CDR3 runs to 14 residues. The germline CDR1 and CDR2 sequences are DFQATT and SNEGSKA (reference sequence). The CDR3 here is CSASSEWSYNEQFF.